What follows is one T cell receptor (beta chain) and its context. The V end lost 3 bases, the J end lost 3 bases, and 11 bases lay between the germline ends. The CDR3 has 13 residues. Per germline, CDR1 GTSNPN and CDR2 SVGIG (reference sequence). Enrollees, about 18 to 89 years old, lived in 24 US areas. Participant-given clinical history determined each cohort assignment. The data originate from a study of blood T cell repertoires in COVID-19. Overall study context: There were acute and convalescent COVID-19 samples, and they came from the United States, Italy and Spain.

Study processing details: The assay estimated nucleated cells by amplifying reference gene primers. The repertoire was sequenced with immunoSEQ multiplex PCR; TCRdb's copy has only in-frame clones and lacks some. V, J and clone size reflect that table, while D and trimming were determined from the DNA. Of 180,000 or so clones in the sample, roughly 89% were seen once. Sequences were obtained from PBMCs or T cells enriched from blood (not recorded which). The genes are TRBV30 and TRBJ1-2; D ambiguous. This clonotype was sampled from a woman aged 40 to 50 with acute COVID-19. The CDR3 DNA reads TGTGCCTGGAGGGGCAGTCAGTACTATGGCTACACCTTC. Amino acids: CAWRGSQYYGYTF.